The rows below give T cell receptor beta chains drawn from one sample of a study of T-cell reconstitution after alpha-beta-depleted transplantation in children. TCRdb reanalysed the PCR reads using MiXCR and keeps one entry per CDR3 protein. The top ten clones hold 16% of a sample with roughly 100,000 distinct CDR3 sequences, 6% to 9% of them seen once. This material consisted of PBMCs, taken before TCRalphabeta/CD19-depleted stem cell transplant. The receptors derive from a boy between 2 and 10 years old with acute lymphoblastic leukemia, due to receive a stem cell transplant. Each CDR3 is given with its conserved first and last residue. The order of the fields is J gene, D gene, V gene, clone size, CDR3 DNA, CDR3 protein. The D gene is left open where the match is weak. The size field is filled for only some rows; it gives once, few, many or a size class.

J: TRBJ2-5; D: -; V: TRBV28; size: many; DNA: TGTGCCAGCAGCGCGGGACAGATCCAAGAGACCCAGTACTTC; CDR3: CASSAGQIQETQYF
J: TRBJ2-7; D: TRBD2; V: TRBV28; size: many; DNA: TGTGCCAGCAGTCTCGCCGGGACTATGGGCTACGAGCAGTACTTC; CDR3: CASSLAGTMGYEQYF
J: TRBJ1-2; D: TRBD1; V: TRBV12-3/TRBV12-4; size: few; DNA: TGTGCCAGCAGGCAGGACAGGGATTATGGCTACACCTTC; CDR3: CASRQDRDYGYTF
J: TRBJ2-1; D: -; V: TRBV5-1; size: -; DNA: TGCGCCAGCAGCACCTCCGCCGGGGCGGAGCAGTTCTTC; CDR3: CASSTSAGAEQFF
J: TRBJ1-6; D: -; V: TRBV2; size: few; DNA: TGTGCCAGCTCTCCAGGAGGCTCCTATAATTCACCCCTCCACTTT; CDR3: CASSPGGSYNSPLHF
J: TRBJ2-5; D: -; V: TRBV27; size: few; DNA: TGTGCCAGCAGTTCTCTGCGGGGGCCTCAAGAGACCCAGTACTTC; CDR3: CASSSLRGPQETQYF
J: TRBJ1-1; D: TRBD1; V: TRBV5-1; size: -; DNA: TGCGCCAGCAGCGTTACAGGGGGCAGTAACACTGAAGCTTTCTTT; CDR3: CASSVTGGSNTEAFF
J: TRBJ1-3; D: TRBD1; V: TRBV2; size: -; DNA: TGTGCCAGCAGTGAAACCAGGGGGTCTGGAAACACCATATATTTT; CDR3: CASSETRGSGNTIYF
J: TRBJ1-6; D: -; V: TRBV18; size: few; DNA: TGTGCCAGCTCACCATCCACAGGGTGGGGCCCCAATTCACCCCTCCACTTT; CDR3: CASSPSTGWGPNSPLHF
J: TRBJ2-1; D: TRBD1; V: TRBV7-9; size: -; DNA: TGTGCCAGCAGCCCTCCGACAGGGGAACGCAATGAGCAGTTCTTC; CDR3: CASSPPTGERNEQFF
J: TRBJ2-2; D: TRBD1; V: TRBV29-1; size: -; DNA: TGCAGCTGGTCTAGGACAGGCACCGGGGAGCTGTTTTTT; CDR3: CSWSRTGTGELFF
J: TRBJ1-5; D: -; V: TRBV28; size: many; DNA: TGTGCCAGCAGTTCGCACCAGCCCCAGCATTTT; CDR3: CASSSHQPQHF
J: TRBJ2-1; D: TRBD2; V: TRBV7-3; size: -; DNA: TGTGCCAGCAGCTTAAGAGGGGCCCTAGCGGGGGGGCTTTACAATGAGCAGTTCTTC; CDR3: CASSLRGALAGGLYNEQFF
J: TRBJ2-1; D: TRBD2; V: TRBV3-1; size: many; DNA: TGTGCCAGCAGCCTTGGGACTAGCGGGGGTCGGCAGTTCTTC; CDR3: CASSLGTSGGRQFF
J: TRBJ2-6; D: -; V: TRBV11-1; size: few; DNA: TGTGCCAGCAGCTGGGGGACAATGAGGCCCTCTGGGGCCAACGTCCTGACTTTC; CDR3: CASSWGTMRPSGANVLTF
J: TRBJ2-1; D: -; V: TRBV19; size: -; DNA: TGTGCCAGTAGTCCCCTCTCCCGCAATGAGCAGTTCTTC; CDR3: CASSPLSRNEQFF
J: TRBJ2-7; D: TRBD1; V: TRBV28; size: many; DNA: TGTGCCAGCACCCAGCAGGGGGTGGGGTACGAGCAGTACTTC; CDR3: CASTQQGVGYEQYF
J: TRBJ2-2; D: TRBD1; V: TRBV6-5; size: few; DNA: TGTGCCAGCAGTTTCCTCCGGGACAGCAACACCGGGGAGCTGTTTTTT; CDR3: CASSFLRDSNTGELFF
J: TRBJ2-5; D: -; V: TRBV9; size: many; DNA: TGTGCCAGCAGCGTAGGTTCTTTCCAAGAGACCCAGTACTTC; CDR3: CASSVGSFQETQYF
J: TRBJ2-6; D: -; V: TRBV3-1; size: many; DNA: TGTGCCAGCAGCCAGGGGTCTGGGGCCAACGTCCTGACTTTC; CDR3: CASSQGSGANVLTF
J: TRBJ1-5; D: -; V: TRBV4-1; size: few; DNA: TGCGCCAGCAGCCAAGGATTGCGGGGCCCTAGCAATCAGCCCCAGCATTTT; CDR3: CASSQGLRGPSNQPQHF
J: TRBJ1-2; D: -; V: TRBV28; size: many; DNA: TGTGCCAGCAGTTTAGTGGAAACTGGCTACACCTTC; CDR3: CASSLVETGYTF
J: TRBJ2-1; D: -; V: TRBV11-2; size: -; DNA: TGTGCCAGCAGCTTAGGAGCTGGGCGTCGGAGCTCCTACAATGAGCAGTTCTTC; CDR3: CASSLGAGRRSSYNEQFF
J: TRBJ2-3; D: TRBD2; V: TRBV12-3/TRBV12-4; size: many; DNA: TGTGCCAGCAGTTCCCCTAGCGGGATACGCACAGATACGCAGTATTTT; CDR3: CASSSPSGIRTDTQYF
J: TRBJ1-1; D: -; V: TRBV7-2; size: many; DNA: TGTGCCAGCAGCCAAACGACGTATGAAGCTTTCTTT; CDR3: CASSQTTYEAFF
J: TRBJ2-1; D: -; V: TRBV15; size: many; DNA: TGTGCCACCAGCCCTCGGCTCGAGAACGTGGGCAATGAGCAGTTCTTC; CDR3: CATSPRLENVGNEQFF
J: TRBJ2-5; D: TRBD2; V: TRBV24-1; size: -; DNA: TGTGCGGCCAGTTACCCTGCCGGGACTAGCGGGGGGATCGGGGGAGAGACCCAGTACTTC; CDR3: CAASYPAGTSGGIGGETQYF
J: TRBJ2-2; D: TRBD1; V: TRBV19; size: few; DNA: TGTGCCAGTAATAGCGGACAGGGTCCCGGGGAGCTGTTTTTT; CDR3: CASNSGQGPGELFF
J: TRBJ2-1; D: -; V: TRBV4-2; size: -; DNA: TGTGCCAGCCAAAAAGTCGTAACTACCTCCTACAATGAGCAGTTCTTC; CDR3: CASQKVVTTSYNEQFF
J: TRBJ1-2; D: -; V: TRBV3-1; size: many; DNA: TGTGCCAGCAGCCAGGGCAAGTCCTATGGCTACACCTTC; CDR3: CASSQGKSYGYTF
J: TRBJ2-3; D: TRBD2; V: TRBV12-3/TRBV12-4; size: few; DNA: TGTGCCAGCAGACCCGGACTAGCGGGGCGCACAGATACGCAGTATTTT; CDR3: CASRPGLAGRTDTQYF
J: TRBJ2-1; D: -; V: TRBV2; size: many; DNA: TGTGCCAGCAGTGAATTCAGAGAAGCGTTCTTC; CDR3: CASSEFREAFF
J: TRBJ1-1; D: -; V: TRBV12-3/TRBV12-4; size: many; DNA: TGTGCCAGCAGTCGTCCCGGCAGTCCGGCTTTCTTT; CDR3: CASSRPGSPAFF
J: TRBJ2-7; D: -; V: TRBV27; size: many; DNA: TGTGCCAGCAGTTTTATCGGGACGCAGGATAACGAGCAGTACTTC; CDR3: CASSFIGTQDNEQYF
J: TRBJ2-7; D: TRBD2; V: TRBV6-1; size: many; DNA: TGTGCCAGCAGTGTATCGGCGACTAGCGGGGGCTACGAGCAGTACTTC; CDR3: CASSVSATSGGYEQYF
J: TRBJ1-1; D: TRBD1; V: TRBV12-3/TRBV12-4; size: many; DNA: TGTGCCAGCAGACGGACAGGGGATATTACTGAAGCTTTCTTT; CDR3: CASRRTGDITEAFF
J: TRBJ1-2; D: -; V: TRBV3-1; size: many; DNA: TGTGCCAGCAGCCAAGATGAACGCTATGGCTACACCTTC; CDR3: CASSQDERYGYTF
J: TRBJ2-1; D: TRBD2; V: TRBV3-1; size: many; DNA: TGTGCCAGCAGCCAGTCTCTAGCGGACGAGCAGTTCTTC; CDR3: CASSQSLADEQFF
J: TRBJ1-1; D: TRBD1; V: TRBV6-1; size: many; DNA: TGTGCCAGCAGTCGTGACAGGGGGACTGAAGCTTTCTTT; CDR3: CASSRDRGTEAFF
J: TRBJ1-3; D: -; V: TRBV28; size: many; DNA: TGTGCCAGCAGCCGGAGTTATGGTAGGGGAAACACCATATATTTT; CDR3: CASSRSYGRGNTIYF
J: TRBJ1-4; D: TRBD1; V: TRBV19; size: -; DNA: TGTGCCAGTAGACCAACAGGGGCAACTAATGAAAAACTGTTTTTT; CDR3: CASRPTGATNEKLFF
J: TRBJ2-2; D: TRBD2; V: TRBV7-9; size: -; DNA: TGTGCCAGCAGCTTAGCGAAGGGCCATCGAGGGAGGGACACCGGGGAGCTGTTTTTT; CDR3: CASSLAKGHRGRDTGELFF
J: TRBJ1-2; D: TRBD1; V: TRBV9; size: few; DNA: TGTGCCAGCAGCGGACTCGTAGGGGGCGCGGACTATGGCTACACCTTC; CDR3: CASSGLVGGADYGYTF
J: TRBJ2-1; D: -; V: TRBV6-5; size: few; DNA: TGTGCCAGCAGTAATCCCGCAGGGATGCAGTTCTTC; CDR3: CASSNPAGMQFF
J: TRBJ1-2; D: -; V: TRBV6-5; size: once; DNA: TGTGCCAGCAGTTACTCCCCGGGAAGGGGCTATGGCTACACCTTC; CDR3: CASSYSPGRGYGYTF
J: TRBJ1-1; D: -; V: TRBV2; size: -; DNA: TGTGCCAGCAGTGATAGGACGGTCCCGAACACTGAAGCTTTCTTT; CDR3: CASSDRTVPNTEAFF